The 32 T cell receptor beta chains listed next were all sequenced from one sample in a study of spatial heterogeneity in lung cancer. From the 5' RACE reads, TCRdb called clonotypes with MiXCR, one entry per CDR3 protein. Found here are approximately 44,000 distinct CDR3 sequences, roughly 13% of them singletons; the top ten hold 50% to 60%. Documented time point: sample taken at primary tumor resection. The source material was PBMCs, sampled at surgery. Source of these receptors: a male donor with early-stage non-small cell lung cancer.

The chain recombines TRBV7-2 with TRBJ2-1; 11 bases agree with TRBD2. Germline V gene lookup returns CDR1 SGHTA and CDR2 FQGNSA. V trimming: 3 bases; J trimming: 8 bases; junction bases outside the gene matches: 9. There are 16 residues in the CDR3. The CDR3, as DNA: TGTGCCAGCAGCTTTTCACTAGCGGGAGTGGGAGATGAGCAGTTCTTC. Its translation is CASSFSLAGVGDEQFF.

This clonotype was recorded at least ten times. The rearrangement links TRBV5-4 to TRBJ2-7; weak D call: TRBD1 (5 bases). V dropped 4 bases and J dropped 0 bases, with 8 bases sitting between them. The germline gives CDR1 SGHNT, CDR2 YYREEE (reference sequence). The length of the CDR3 is 13 residues. The CDR3 region has the DNA TGTGCCAGCAGCCCTAGGGGCTCCTACGAGCAGTACTTC. It specifies CASSPRGSYEQYF.

This clonotype was observed many times. The chain has TRBV28 and TRBJ2-2; D call uncertain. Germline-derived CDR1 and CDR2 are MDHEN and SYDVKM. CDR3 length equals 12 residues. Trimming took off 5 bases at V and 5 bases at J, with 6 bases between the two ends. CDR3: CASSPGTGELFF. CDR3 nucleotides: TGTGCCAGCAGTCCCGGGACCGGGGAGCTGTTTTTT.

This clonotype has more than one count but fewer than ten. V is TRBV7-8 and J is TRBJ1-3; D is unclear. CDR3 length: 15 residues. Germline V gene sequence: CDR1 SGHVS, CDR2 FQNEAQ. V lost 4 bases and J 0 bases, leaving 10 bases between the germline ends. The CDR3 sequence is CASSSRLFSGNTIYF. CDR3 bases: TGTGCCAGCAGCTCACGCCTGTTCTCTGGAAACACCATATATTTT.

The sample holds many counts of this clonotype. The CDR3 DNA reads as TGTGCCAGCAGCTTACTGCGGGAGGATACGCAGTATTTT. Its protein is CASSLLREDTQYF. V and J are TRBV7-9 and TRBJ2-3; 7 bases agree with TRBD2. CDR3 length equals 13 residues. With V trimmed by 2 bases and J by 6 bases, 2 bases remained unmatched. CDR1 is SEHNR, CDR2 FQNEAQ, per germline (reference sequence).

The gene calls are TRBV5-1 and TRBJ1-6; D unresolved. This CDR3 is 16 amino acids long. Germline assignment: CDR1 SGHRS and CDR2 YFSETQ. V was pared by 0 bases and J by 5 bases, with 12 bases between. Written as DNA, the CDR3 is TGCGCCAGCAGCTTGGATTGGAGTCTAAATAATTCACCCCTCCACTTT. It specifies CASSLDWSLNNSPLHF.

The rearrangement links TRBV2 to TRBJ2-7; maybe TRBD2 (6 bases). Trimming left V 0 bases short and J 3 bases short, with 21 bases between. Germline V gives CDR1 SNHLY, CDR2 FYNNEI. CDR3 length: 18 amino acids. The CDR3, as DNA: TGTGCCAGCAGTGAAGCGCTTCCGGGGAGGCGACGCTACTACGAGCAGTACTTC. Its translation is CASSEALPGRRRYYEQYF.

The J gene is TRBJ1-1, the V gene TRBV12-3 or TRBV12-4; D gene ambiguous. The CDR3 is 12 amino acids. The V and J ends lost 5 bases and 10 bases respectively, with 14 bases between them. The CDR3 reads CASSTVVGRAFF. CDR3 DNA sequence: TGTGCCAGCAGTACCGTTGTGGGAAGAGCTTTCTTT.

V gene TRBV2 combines with J gene TRBJ2-1, with D perhaps assigned TRBD1 or TRBD2 (5 bases each). Germline-derived CDR1 and CDR2 are SNHLY and FYNNEI. This CDR3 comprises 13 residues. V was pared by 6 bases and J by 2 bases, with 8 bases between. The CDR3 protein is CASSRDAYNEQFF. The CDR3 DNA reads as TGTGCCAGCAGCCGGGACGCCTACAATGAGCAGTTCTTC.

This clonotype came up a few times. The rearrangement uses TRBV7-9 and TRBJ2-7; no definite D call. The germline CDR1 and CDR2 sequences are SEHNR and FQNEAQ (reference sequence). The germline V and J ends were trimmed by 0 bases and 5 bases, with 14 bases remaining between them. This CDR3 spans 15 amino acids. Written as DNA, the CDR3 is TGTGCCAGCAGCTTAGCACGTTTTGGGCAGAACGAGCAGTACTTC. This gives the protein CASSLARFGQNEQYF.

In its sample, this clonotype was seen many times. V and J are TRBV29-1 and TRBJ2-4; D is unresolved. With 7 bases removed from V and 5 bases from J, the gap between germline ends came to 9 bases. Per germline, CDR1 SQVTM and CDR2 ANQGSEA. The CDR3 has 11 residues. The CDR3 DNA is TGCAGCGCAAGCGAACAAAACATTCAGTACTTC. Amino acids: CSASEQNIQYF.

Many counts were recorded for this clonotype. The chain uses TRBV28 and TRBJ2-1; no firm D call. Trimming removed 2 bases at V and 7 bases at J, with 6 bases between. The CDR3 sequence is 12 residues long. Germline CDR1 MDHEN, CDR2 SYDVKM. The CDR3 nucleotides read TGTGCCAGCAGTTTAACGGCAAATGAGCAGTTCTTC. Translation gives CASSLTANEQFF.

The CDR3 loop reads CASSTQGKTANNEQFF. In DNA form, the CDR3 reads TGTGCCAGTAGTACCCAGGGAAAAACCGCCAACAATGAGCAGTTCTTC. The genes are TRBV19 and TRBJ2-1; D possibly corresponds to TRBD1 (5 bases). Trimming took off 4 bases at V and 5 bases at J, with 18 bases between the two ends. CDR3 size: 16 residues. Germline-derived CDR1 and CDR2 are LNHDA and SQIVND (reference sequence).

This clonotype occurred many times. The V gene is TRBV10-2, the J gene TRBJ1-6, with D uncertain. Germline loops: CDR1 WSHSY, CDR2 SAAADI. CDR3 length equals 17 residues. V gave up 0 bases and J gave up 0 bases, with 9 bases separating them. In DNA, the CDR3 is TGCGCCAGCAGTGAGTCCAAGCCTAGCTCCTATAATTCACCCCTCCACTTT. Its protein product is CASSESKPSSYNSPLHF.

This clonotype came up many times. V and J are TRBV6-5 and TRBJ2-3, with unresolved D. This CDR3 contains 13 residues. Looked up from germline, CDR1 is MNHEY and CDR2 is SVGAGI. Trimming cost V 2 bases and J 5 bases, with 8 bases left between them. The DNA for the CDR3 is TGTGCCAGCAGTTACCCAGAACGAGATACGCAGTATTTT. It codes for CASSYPERDTQYF.

The chain couples TRBV20-1 to TRBJ1-5, with D possibly matching TRBD1 (5 bases). This CDR3 has 13 residues. Germline loops: CDR1 DFQATT, CDR2 SNEGSKA (reference sequence). V lost 5 bases and J lost 3, with 11 bases in between. CDR3 sequence: CSALGTDNQPQHF. The CDR3 coding sequence is TGCAGTGCTCTCGGGACGGACAATCAGCCCCAGCATTTT.

This clonotype has just a few counts. The gene calls are TRBV5-1 and TRBJ2-2, with 9 bases fitting TRBD1. Germline V lookup: CDR1 SGHRS, CDR2 YFSETQ. The CDR3 contains 15 residues. Trimming removed 4 bases from V and 5 bases from J; junction bases left unmatched: 6. CDR3 region: CASSLWTGETGELFF. DNA for the CDR3: TGCGCCAGCAGCCTCTGGACAGGGGAGACCGGGGAGCTGTTTTTT.

This clonotype was counted between two and nine times. The J gene is TRBJ2-1, the V gene TRBV24-1; tentative D call: TRBD1 (7 bases). Trimming cost V 4 bases and J 9 bases, with 24 bases left between them. The germline V gene has CDR1 KGHDR and CDR2 SFDVKD. This CDR3 has 17 amino acids. The CDR3 loop is CATSDLRGGSYGSEQFF. The CDR3 DNA sequence: TGTGCCACCAGTGACCTGAGAGGGGGCAGCTACGGGAGTGAGCAGTTCTTC.

The V gene is TRBV10-3, the J gene TRBJ2-7, with D perhaps TRBD1 (6 bases). This CDR3 has 20 amino acids. V was shortened by 11 bases and J by 0 bases, with 35 bases between the two germline ends. The germline V gene has CDR1 ENHRY and CDR2 SYGVKD. CDR3 in DNA: TGTGCCTCCTTAAATCCCAGAGGACAGACAACCTCCCACCACTCCTACGAGCAGTACTTC. It codes for CASLNPRGQTTSHHSYEQYF.

This clonotype has only a few counts. The chain uses TRBV11-2 and TRBJ2-6; possible D gene TRBD1, 6 bases. The CDR3 consists of 17 residues. The ends were cut back, 6 bases at V and 0 bases at J, with 15 bases in the middle. Germline CDR1 is SGHAT and CDR2 is FQNNGV. This chain's CDR3 is CASRAGTNPSGANVLTF. In nucleotides, the CDR3 is TGTGCCAGCAGGGCCGGGACAAACCCCTCTGGGGCCAACGTCCTGACTTTC.

The chain couples TRBV7-8 to TRBJ2-5; D may be TRBD2 (6 bases). The germline CDR1 and CDR2 sequences are SGHVS and FQNEAQ. The CDR3 has 12 amino acids. Deletions cut 4 bases from V and 5 bases from J, with 8 bases between. For the CDR3, the DNA is TGTGCCAGCAGCTCAGGGAGGGAGACCCAGTACTTC. Residues: CASSSGRETQYF.

This clonotype was seen at least ten times. This chain connects TRBV19 to TRBJ2-2; D gene ambiguous. Germline CDR1 reads LNHDA; CDR2 reads SQIVND (reference sequence). The CDR3 extends over 13 amino acids. Trimming stripped 10 bases from V and 1 base from J, with 10 bases between. DNA for the CDR3: TGTGCCACCCGGTGGCGGAACACCGGGGAGCTGTTTTTT. It translates to CATRWRNTGELFF.

This clonotype has more than one count but fewer than ten. V and J are TRBV29-1 and TRBJ1-4; 8 bases agree with TRBD1. CDR3 length: 14 residues. CDR1 SQVTM and CDR2 ANQGSEA come from the germline V gene. V was pared by 3 bases and J by 7 bases, with 7 bases of the junction left unmatched. As DNA, the CDR3 is TGCAGCGTTGATCGGACAGGGATGGGTGAAAAACTGTTTTTT. It yields the protein CSVDRTGMGEKLFF.

The chain couples TRBV12-3 or TRBV12-4 to TRBJ1-5; 9 nucleotides match TRBD1. The CDR3 has 17 residues. V trimming: 0 bases; J trimming: 3 bases; junction bases outside the gene matches: 6. DNA of the CDR3: TGTGCCAGCAGTTTAGCCGGGACAGGGTCCTTCAATCAGCCCCAGCATTTT. Amino acid sequence: CASSLAGTGSFNQPQHF.

This clonotype was recorded a few times. This rearrangement joins TRBV20-1 to TRBJ2-5; D is perhaps TRBD1 or TRBD2 (5 bases each). Per the germline V gene, CDR1 is DFQATT and CDR2 is SNEGSKA (reference sequence). Trimming shortened V by 0 bases and J by 9 bases, and 17 bases separated the two germline ends. This CDR3 is 14 amino acids long. The CDR3 protein is CSARDGTSGAAQYF. CDR3 sequence (DNA): TGCAGTGCTAGAGATGGGACCTCCGGGGCGGCCCAGTACTTC.

The genes are TRBV20-1 and TRBJ2-5, with 11 bases that match TRBD2. The CDR3 runs 15 residues. From germline, CDR1 is DFQATT and CDR2 SNEGSKA (reference sequence). J gave up 4 bases and V 5 bases, and 9 bases lay outside the gene matches. This CDR3 reads CSALSGGAYTETQYF. Here the CDR3 DNA reads TGCAGTGCTCTTAGCGGGGGGGCGTATACAGAGACCCAGTACTTC.

This clonotype has a count of ten or more. This sequence joins TRBV9 and TRBJ2-7, with D maybe TRBD2 (6 bases). Trimming pared 4 bases from V and 0 bases from J, leaving 11 bases between. Germline V gives CDR1 SGDLS, CDR2 YYNGEE. The CDR3 is made up of 14 amino acids. The CDR3 DNA reads TGTGCCAGCAGCCGCGCGGGGCCCTCCTACGAGCAGTACTTC. Its protein product is CASSRAGPSYEQYF.

This clonotype was detected many times. V and J are TRBV20-1 and TRBJ2-7, with 10 bases identical to TRBD2. V was pared by 5 bases and J by 2 bases, with 9 bases of the junction left unmatched. The CDR3 runs to 15 residues. The germline V gene encodes CDR1 DFQATT and CDR2 SNEGSKA (reference sequence). The CDR3: CSAADPSGGAYEQYF. DNA of the CDR3: TGCAGTGCTGCGGACCCGAGCGGGGGGGCCTACGAGCAGTACTTC.

This clonotype showed up just once. The gene calls are TRBV7-2 and TRBJ2-3, with 11 bases matching TRBD1. The V gene's germline CDR1 is SGHTA and CDR2 FQGNSA. Unmatched junction bases numbered 17, after V lost 1 base and J lost 8 bases. The CDR3 contains 19 residues. Here the CDR3 reads CASSLVRTGGASPAGTQYF. CDR3 coding DNA: TGTGCCAGCAGCTTAGTTAGGACAGGGGGCGCTTCCCCGGCGGGTACGCAGTATTTT.

This clonotype turned up a few times. The chain recombines TRBV7-2 with TRBJ2-5, with 7 bases that match TRBD2. V lost 5 bases, J lost 4 bases, and 10 bases stayed unmatched. There are 15 residues in the CDR3. Germline CDR1 and CDR2: SGHTA and FQGNSA. CDR3 DNA: TGTGCCAGCAGCCCCGGGGGGTCGGGCGGAGAGACCCAGTACTTC. Translating gives CASSPGGSGGETQYF.

This clonotype was recorded only once. This could be a read error, since a much larger clone is one nucleotide away. The V gene is TRBV20-1, the J gene TRBJ2-7, with 12 bases matching TRBD2. From germline, CDR1 is DFQATT and CDR2 SNEGSKA (reference sequence). The length of the CDR3 is 19 residues. CDR3 nucleotides: TGCAGTGCCAAATTGGGACCGAGCGGACTAGCGGGACGTTCCTACAAGCAGTACTTC. It codes for CSAKLGPSGLAGRSYKQYF.

This clonotype was seen at least ten times. This rearrangement joins TRBV3-1 to TRBJ1-2; TRBD1 is a possible D gene (6 bases). The germline V and J ends were trimmed by 0 bases and 4 bases, with 12 bases remaining between them. Looked up from germline, CDR1 is LGHDT and CDR2 is YNNKEL (reference sequence). The CDR3 extends over 15 amino acids. DNA for the CDR3: TGTGCCAGCAGCCAAGATAAGGGGGGCGGCTATGGCTACACCTTC. It is translated as CASSQDKGGGYGYTF.